This T cell receptor beta chain was obtained from a study of CD8+CD57+ T cells in acquired aplastic anemia. Study-wide background: The mean DNA yield obtained from sorted CD4+ and CD8+ cells came to 3.2 ug. The study, taken as a whole, reports: Patients shared 25 to 30 CD8+ CDR3 sequences with controls.

For sequencing, patients were chosen who had shown expansion of CD8+CD57+ cells by flow cytometry. Each patient had severe acquired aplastic anemia. Genomic DNA acted as the template from which TCR beta VDJ combination and CDR3 sequence profiling were carried out. Using its own MiXCR run on the reads, TCRdb lists one record per CDR3 protein. The data show approximately 300,000 distinct CDR3 sequences, roughly 61% seen once. This clonotype has a handful of counts. Its specificity is unknown. J was trimmed by 5 bases and V by 3 bases; bases with no gene match: 5. The CDR3 is made up of 14 amino acids. Germline V gene lookup returns CDR1 SGHVS and CDR2 FNYEAQ.

This clonotype originated in a human donor with aplastic anemia. The chain combines TRBV7-6 with TRBJ1-1; 8 nucleotides match TRBD1. Specimen: sorted CD4+, CD8+, or CD8+CD57+ T cells (not recorded which) from PBMCs. CDR3 bases: TGTGCCAGCAGCTTTTCGACAGGGGAAACTGAAGCTTTCTTT. Its protein product is CASSFSTGETEAFF.